The rows below give T cell receptor beta chains drawn from one sample of a study of cytomegalovirus exposure and HLA in healthy donors. Some clones are missing from TCRdb's copy, which holds only in-frame ones; the method was immunoSEQ multiplex PCR. The profile shows roughly 49,000 clones, roughly 81% of them singletons. Sequencing used PBMCs. All receptors derive from a woman in her thirties or forties in good health and CMV-seropositive. The CDR3 runs from the conserved cysteine through the conserved F or W. The order of the fields is J gene, clone size, D gene, V gene, CDR3 DNA, CDR3 protein. The D gene is left open where the match is weak. Rows may omit the clone size; those that give it use once, few, many or a size class.

j_call: TRBJ2-1
clone_size: .
d_call: TRBD2
v_call: TRBV4-2
cdr3_nt: TGTGCCAGCAGCCAGCGGACTAGCGGGGGGGTGTACAATGAGCAGTTCTTC
cdr3_aa: CASSQRTSGGVYNEQFF

j_call: TRBJ1-1
clone_size: .
d_call: .
v_call: TRBV27
cdr3_nt: TGTGCCAGCAGGGTGGGGACAACAGACACTGAAGCTTTCTTT
cdr3_aa: CASRVGTTDTEAFF

j_call: TRBJ2-7
clone_size: once
d_call: .
v_call: TRBV1
cdr3_nt: TGCACCAGCAGCCTGGAGGGCGGGCTGGGCTACGAGCAGTACTTC
cdr3_aa: CTSSLEGGLGYEQYF

j_call: TRBJ2-2
clone_size: .
d_call: TRBD2
v_call: TRBV23-1
cdr3_nt: TGCGCCAGCAGTCACGGACTAGCGGGACCCGGGGAGCTGTTTTTT
cdr3_aa: CASSHGLAGPGELFF

j_call: TRBJ2-5
clone_size: .
d_call: .
v_call: TRBV7-6
cdr3_nt: TGTGCCAGCAGCTTAGATTCTAGCCAGACCCAGTACTTC
cdr3_aa: CASSLDSSQTQYF

j_call: TRBJ1-5
clone_size: medium-sized
d_call: .
v_call: TRBV6-1
cdr3_nt: TGTGCCAGCAGACTTCCAGGGCAGCCCCAGCATTTT
cdr3_aa: CASRLPGQPQHF

j_call: TRBJ1-2
clone_size: once
d_call: .
v_call: TRBV2
cdr3_nt: TGTGCCAGCAGTGATCGGAGGGCCTCCTATGGCTACACCTTC
cdr3_aa: CASSDRRASYGYTF

j_call: TRBJ1-2
clone_size: .
d_call: .
v_call: TRBV7-2
cdr3_nt: TGTGCCAGCAGCTTAGCTGGGGACACCCGCTATGGCTACACCTTC
cdr3_aa: CASSLAGDTRYGYTF

j_call: TRBJ1-5
clone_size: .
d_call: .
v_call: TRBV6-6
cdr3_nt: TGTGCCAGCAGCTCCCGCGGAGTTAGCAATCAGCCCCAGCATTTT
cdr3_aa: CASSSRGVSNQPQHF

j_call: TRBJ1-5
clone_size: .
d_call: .
v_call: TRBV28
cdr3_nt: TGTGCCAGCAGCCCTTCAGGGACTAATCAGCCCCAGCATTTT
cdr3_aa: CASSPSGTNQPQHF

j_call: TRBJ1-1
clone_size: .
d_call: .
v_call: TRBV28
cdr3_nt: TGTGCCAGCAGAGAAGGAGGGGTCGCTGAAGCTTTCTTT
cdr3_aa: CASREGGVAEAFF

j_call: TRBJ1-1
clone_size: once
d_call: TRBD1
v_call: TRBV5-1
cdr3_nt: TGCGCCAGCACCATGGGGGGACAGGTAGGAAAGGACACTGAAGCTTTCTTT
cdr3_aa: CASTMGGQVGKDTEAFF

j_call: TRBJ1-4
clone_size: .
d_call: .
v_call: TRBV7-9
cdr3_nt: TGTGCCAGCAGCTTCCCCGAGCGGGCAACTAATGAAAAACTGTTTTTT
cdr3_aa: CASSFPERATNEKLFF

j_call: TRBJ1-1
clone_size: .
d_call: .
v_call: TRBV28
cdr3_nt: TGTGCCAGCAACAATTACATGAACACTGAAGCTTTCTTT
cdr3_aa: CASNNYMNTEAFF

j_call: TRBJ1-3
clone_size: .
d_call: .
v_call: TRBV21-1
cdr3_nt: TGTGCCAGCCCAGGGACAGTCTACTCTGGAAACACCATATATTTT
cdr3_aa: CASPGTVYSGNTIYF

j_call: TRBJ1-1
clone_size: .
d_call: .
v_call: TRBV7-6
cdr3_nt: TGTGCCAGCAGCCGGACAGTGAACACTGAAGCTTTCTTT
cdr3_aa: CASSRTVNTEAFF

j_call: TRBJ2-7
clone_size: few
d_call: .
v_call: TRBV6-1
cdr3_nt: TGTGCCAGCAGTGAAGGGACTCGATCGACGCAGTACTTC
cdr3_aa: CASSEGTRSTQYF

j_call: TRBJ1-6
clone_size: .
d_call: .
v_call: TRBV2
cdr3_nt: TGTGCCAGCAGCGGACAGCTTAATTCACCCCTCCACTTT
cdr3_aa: CASSGQLNSPLHF

j_call: TRBJ1-2
clone_size: .
d_call: TRBD1
v_call: TRBV25-1
cdr3_nt: TGTGCCAGCAGTGATTCAGACCGGACAGGCTATGGCTACACCTTC
cdr3_aa: CASSDSDRTGYGYTF

j_call: TRBJ2-3
clone_size: .
d_call: .
v_call: TRBV28
cdr3_nt: TGTGCCAGCTTAGCGGGCACAGATACGCAGTATTTT
cdr3_aa: CASLAGTDTQYF

j_call: TRBJ2-7
clone_size: .
d_call: TRBD1
v_call: TRBV28
cdr3_nt: TGTGCCAGCAGTTTTGGGGGACAGATAAGCTCCTACGAGCAGTACTTC
cdr3_aa: CASSFGGQISSYEQYF

j_call: TRBJ2-2
clone_size: .
d_call: TRBD1
v_call: TRBV7-8
cdr3_nt: TGTGCCAGCAGCACCACAGGGGGCTTAACCGGGGAGCTGTTTTTT
cdr3_aa: CASSTTGGLTGELFF

j_call: TRBJ1-1
clone_size: once
d_call: .
v_call: TRBV7-8
cdr3_nt: TGTGCCAGCAGCTTGGAGGTACAGGGAGTCAACACTGAAGCTTTCTTT
cdr3_aa: CASSLEVQGVNTEAFF